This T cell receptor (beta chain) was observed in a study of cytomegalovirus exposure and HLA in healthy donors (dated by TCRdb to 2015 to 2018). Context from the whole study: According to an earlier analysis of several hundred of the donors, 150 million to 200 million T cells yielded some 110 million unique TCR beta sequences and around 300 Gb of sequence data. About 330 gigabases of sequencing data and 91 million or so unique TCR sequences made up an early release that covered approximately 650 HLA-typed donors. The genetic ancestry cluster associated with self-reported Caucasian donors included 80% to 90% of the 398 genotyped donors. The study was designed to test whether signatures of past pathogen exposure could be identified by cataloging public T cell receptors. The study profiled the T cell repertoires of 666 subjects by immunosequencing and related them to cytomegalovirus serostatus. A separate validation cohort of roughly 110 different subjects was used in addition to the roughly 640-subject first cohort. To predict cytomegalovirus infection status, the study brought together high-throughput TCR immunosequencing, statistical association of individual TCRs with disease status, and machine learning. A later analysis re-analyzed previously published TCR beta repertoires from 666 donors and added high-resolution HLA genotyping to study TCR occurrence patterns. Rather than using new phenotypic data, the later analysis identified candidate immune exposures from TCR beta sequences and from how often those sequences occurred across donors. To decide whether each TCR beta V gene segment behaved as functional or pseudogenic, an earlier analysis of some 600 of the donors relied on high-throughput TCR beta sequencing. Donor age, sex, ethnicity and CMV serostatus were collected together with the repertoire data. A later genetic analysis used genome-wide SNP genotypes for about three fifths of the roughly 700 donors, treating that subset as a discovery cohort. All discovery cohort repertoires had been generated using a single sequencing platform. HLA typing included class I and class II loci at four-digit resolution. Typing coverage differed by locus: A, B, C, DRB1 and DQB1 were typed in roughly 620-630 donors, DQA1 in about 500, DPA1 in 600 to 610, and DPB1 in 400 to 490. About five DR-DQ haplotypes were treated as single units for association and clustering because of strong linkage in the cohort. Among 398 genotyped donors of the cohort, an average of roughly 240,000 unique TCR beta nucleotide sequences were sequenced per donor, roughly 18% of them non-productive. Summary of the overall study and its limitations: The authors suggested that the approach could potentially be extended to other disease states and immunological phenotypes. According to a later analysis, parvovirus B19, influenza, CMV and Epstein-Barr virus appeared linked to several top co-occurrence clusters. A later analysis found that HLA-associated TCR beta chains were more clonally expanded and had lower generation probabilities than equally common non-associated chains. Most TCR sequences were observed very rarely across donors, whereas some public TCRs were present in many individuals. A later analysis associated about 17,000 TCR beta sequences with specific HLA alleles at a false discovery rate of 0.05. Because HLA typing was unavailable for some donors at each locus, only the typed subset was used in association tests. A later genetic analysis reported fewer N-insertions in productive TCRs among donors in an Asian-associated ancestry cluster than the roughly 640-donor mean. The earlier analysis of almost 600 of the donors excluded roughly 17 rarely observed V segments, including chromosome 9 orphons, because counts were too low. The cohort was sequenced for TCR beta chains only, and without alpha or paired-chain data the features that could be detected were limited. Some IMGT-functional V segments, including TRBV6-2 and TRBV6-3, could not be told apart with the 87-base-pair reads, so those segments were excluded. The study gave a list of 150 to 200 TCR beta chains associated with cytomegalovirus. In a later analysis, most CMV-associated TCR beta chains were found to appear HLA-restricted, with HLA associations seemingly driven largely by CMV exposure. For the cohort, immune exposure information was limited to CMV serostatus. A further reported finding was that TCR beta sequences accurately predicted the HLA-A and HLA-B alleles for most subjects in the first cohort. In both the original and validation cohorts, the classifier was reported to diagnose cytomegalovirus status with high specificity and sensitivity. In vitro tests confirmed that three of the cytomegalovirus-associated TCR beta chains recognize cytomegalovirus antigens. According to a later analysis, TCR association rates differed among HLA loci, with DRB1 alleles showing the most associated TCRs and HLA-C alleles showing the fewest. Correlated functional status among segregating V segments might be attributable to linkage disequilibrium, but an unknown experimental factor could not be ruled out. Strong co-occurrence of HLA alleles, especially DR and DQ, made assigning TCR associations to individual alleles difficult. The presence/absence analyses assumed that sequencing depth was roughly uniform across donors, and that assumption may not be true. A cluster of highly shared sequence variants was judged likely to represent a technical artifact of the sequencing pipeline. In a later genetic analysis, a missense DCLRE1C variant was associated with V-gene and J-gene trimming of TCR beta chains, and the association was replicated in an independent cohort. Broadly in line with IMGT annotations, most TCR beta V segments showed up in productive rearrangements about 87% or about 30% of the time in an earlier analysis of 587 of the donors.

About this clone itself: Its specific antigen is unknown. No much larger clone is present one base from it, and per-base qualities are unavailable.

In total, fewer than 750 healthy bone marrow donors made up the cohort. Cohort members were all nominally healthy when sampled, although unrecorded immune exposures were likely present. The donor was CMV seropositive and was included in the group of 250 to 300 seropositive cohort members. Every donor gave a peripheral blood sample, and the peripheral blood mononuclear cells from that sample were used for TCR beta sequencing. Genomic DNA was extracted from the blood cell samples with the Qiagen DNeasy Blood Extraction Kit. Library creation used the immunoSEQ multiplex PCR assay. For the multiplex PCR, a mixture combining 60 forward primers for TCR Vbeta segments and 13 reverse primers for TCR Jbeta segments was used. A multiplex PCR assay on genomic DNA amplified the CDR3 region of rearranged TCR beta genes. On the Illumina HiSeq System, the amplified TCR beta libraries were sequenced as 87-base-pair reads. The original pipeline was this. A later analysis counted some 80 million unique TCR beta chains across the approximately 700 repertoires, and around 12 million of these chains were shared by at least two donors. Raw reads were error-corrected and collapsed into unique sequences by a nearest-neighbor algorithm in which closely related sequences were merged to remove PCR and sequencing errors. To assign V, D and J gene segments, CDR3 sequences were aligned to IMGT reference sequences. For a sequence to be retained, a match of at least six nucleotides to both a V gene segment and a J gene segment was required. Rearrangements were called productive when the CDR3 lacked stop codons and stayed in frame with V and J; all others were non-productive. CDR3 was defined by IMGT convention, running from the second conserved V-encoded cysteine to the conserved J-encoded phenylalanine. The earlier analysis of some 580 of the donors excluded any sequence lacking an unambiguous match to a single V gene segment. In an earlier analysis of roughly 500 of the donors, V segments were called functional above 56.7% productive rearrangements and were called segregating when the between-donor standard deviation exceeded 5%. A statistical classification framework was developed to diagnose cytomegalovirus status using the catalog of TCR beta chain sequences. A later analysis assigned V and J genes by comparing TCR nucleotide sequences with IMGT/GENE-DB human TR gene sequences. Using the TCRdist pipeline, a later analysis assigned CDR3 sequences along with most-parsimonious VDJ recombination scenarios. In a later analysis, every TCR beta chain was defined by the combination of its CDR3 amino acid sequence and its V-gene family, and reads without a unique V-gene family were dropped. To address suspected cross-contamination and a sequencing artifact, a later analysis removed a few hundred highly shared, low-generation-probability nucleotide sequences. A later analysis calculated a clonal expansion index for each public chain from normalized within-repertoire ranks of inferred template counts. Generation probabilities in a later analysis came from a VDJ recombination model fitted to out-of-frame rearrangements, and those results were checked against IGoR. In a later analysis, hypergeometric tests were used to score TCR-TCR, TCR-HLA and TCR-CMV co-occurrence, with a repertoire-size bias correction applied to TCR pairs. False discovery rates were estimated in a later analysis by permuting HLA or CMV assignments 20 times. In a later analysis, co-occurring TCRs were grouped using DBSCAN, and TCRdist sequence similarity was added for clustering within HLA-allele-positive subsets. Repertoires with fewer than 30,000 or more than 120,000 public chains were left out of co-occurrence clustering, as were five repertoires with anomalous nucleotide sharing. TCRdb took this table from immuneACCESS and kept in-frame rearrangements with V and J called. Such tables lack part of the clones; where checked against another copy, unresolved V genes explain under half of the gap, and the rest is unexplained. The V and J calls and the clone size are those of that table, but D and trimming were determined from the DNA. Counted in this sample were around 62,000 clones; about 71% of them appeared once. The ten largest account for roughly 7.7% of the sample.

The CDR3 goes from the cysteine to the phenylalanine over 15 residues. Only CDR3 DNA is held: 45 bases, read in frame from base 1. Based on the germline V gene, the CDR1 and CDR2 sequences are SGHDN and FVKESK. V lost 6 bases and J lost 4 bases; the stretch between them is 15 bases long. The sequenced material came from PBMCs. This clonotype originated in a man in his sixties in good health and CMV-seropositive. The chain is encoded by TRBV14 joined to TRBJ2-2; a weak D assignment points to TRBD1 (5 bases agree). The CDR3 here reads CASRSSQGFTGELFF. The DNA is TGTGCCAGCAGATCGTCCCAGGGATTCACCGGGGAGCTGTTTTTT.